This T cell receptor (beta chain) was recovered during a study of blood T cell repertoires in COVID-19. This CDR3 comprises 12 residues. Germline-derived CDR1 and CDR2 are LGHDT and YNNKEL (reference sequence). Profiling relied on immunoSEQ multiplex PCR, and the TCRdb table lists in-frame clones only, not all of them. Among roughly 150,000 clones listed, 75% to 90% were seen once. V is TRBV3-1 (or the pseudogene TRBV3-2) and J is TRBJ1-2; perhaps TRBD1 as D (6 bases). This clonotype originated in a human donor in a cohort sampled during active COVID-19. Sequencing was carried out using peripheral blood. As DNA, the CDR3 is TGTCCCATTACCGGGGGGGCCTGCGGCTACACCTTC. Its protein product is CPITGGACGYTF.